The rows below give T cell receptor beta chains drawn from one sample of a study of T-cell reconstitution after alpha-beta-depleted transplantation in children. One entry per CDR3 protein results from TCRdb running MiXCR on the PCR reads. The table has about 980,000 distinct CDR3 sequences, about 29% seen once; the top ten hold over 25%. The source material was PBMCs, mostly from graft donor cells, sampled 360 days after TCRalphabeta/CD19-depleted stem cell transplant. The receptor source for this set is a boy younger than two who had a stem cell transplant for SCID, so the T cells may come from the graft donor. Both conserved end residues are part of each CDR3. Fields, in order: J gene, D gene, clone size, V gene, CDR3 protein, CDR3 DNA. The D gene is left open where the match is weak. Size values are once, few and many counts, or a class for expanded clones, and some rows have none.

>TRBJ2-5|TRBD2|few|TRBV2
CASSVLAPETQYF
TGTGCCAGCAGCGTACTAGCGCCAGAGACCCAGTACTTC
>TRBJ1-5|.|.|TRBV27
CASSQTHYQPQHF
TGTGCCAGCAGCCAAACACATTATCAGCCCCAGCATTTT
>TRBJ2-7|.|few|TRBV5-1
CASSSLGLPYEQYF
TGCGCCAGCAGCTCCCTCGGGCTTCCCTACGAGCAGTACTTC
>TRBJ2-5|TRBD1|few|TRBV6-1
CASRETGTETQYF
TGTGCCAGCAGGGAGACAGGGACAGAGACCCAGTACTTC
>TRBJ2-1|.|.|TRBV10-3
CAISGTEINEQFF
TGTGCCATCAGTGGAACCGAGATCAATGAGCAGTTCTTC
>TRBJ2-3|TRBD2|few|TRBV11-1
CASSLVLAEGTQYF
TGTGCCAGCAGCTTAGTGCTAGCGGAAGGTACGCAGTATTTT
>TRBJ2-1|.|.|TRBV6-2/TRBV6-3
CASSKVFPGPYNEQFF
TGTGCCAGCAGTAAGGTCTTCCCCGGGCCCTACAATGAGCAGTTCTTC
>TRBJ1-1|.|.|TRBV27
CASSPTYKGILNTEAFF
TGTGCCAGCAGTCCTACATACAAGGGGATTCTGAACACTGAAGCTTTCTTT
>TRBJ2-5|TRBD2|few|TRBV7-9
CASSPPSVSGKTQYF
TGTGCCAGCAGCCCACCCAGCGTGAGCGGGAAGACCCAGTACTTC
>TRBJ2-1|TRBD1|.|TRBV12-3/TRBV12-4
CASSYRTGNLWNEQFF
TGTGCCAGCAGTTACCGGACAGGGAATCTTTGGAATGAGCAGTTCTTC
>TRBJ2-1|.|.|TRBV6-5
CASSYDNRDSYNEQFF
TGTGCCAGCAGTTACGATAACAGGGACTCCTACAATGAGCAGTTCTTC
>TRBJ2-7|.|.|TRBV6-1
CASSEVGVHEQYF
TGTGCCAGCAGTGAAGTAGGGGTCCACGAGCAGTACTTC
>TRBJ2-1|.|.|TRBV10-2
CASSATGPDGYNEQFF
TGCGCCAGCAGTGCCACGGGGCCGGATGGCTACAATGAGCAGTTCTTC
>TRBJ2-1|.|.|TRBV20-1
CSASRPGGGRNNEQFF
TGCAGTGCTAGTCGCCCCGGAGGGGGGAGGAACAATGAGCAGTTCTTC
>TRBJ2-3|.|few|TRBV4-3
CASSQVPWRDTQYF
TGCGCCAGCAGCCAAGTCCCCTGGAGGGATACGCAGTATTTT
>TRBJ1-1|.|.|TRBV12-3/TRBV12-4
CASSLTASEAFF
TGTGCCAGCAGTTTGACAGCAAGTGAAGCTTTCTTT
>TRBJ2-3|.|few|TRBV10-1
CASSSGRSSGLSTDTQYF
TGCGCCAGCAGTAGCGGTAGATCCAGCGGTCTTAGCACAGATACGCAGTATTTT
>TRBJ2-7|.|.|TRBV5-6
CASSSYNPQWGNHYEQYF
TGTGCCAGCAGCTCGTATAATCCTCAATGGGGAAACCACTACGAGCAGTACTTC
>TRBJ2-2|.|few|TRBV12-3/TRBV12-4
CASIPETGELFF
TGTGCCAGCATTCCCGAAACCGGGGAGCTGTTTTTT
>TRBJ2-1|TRBD2|.|TRBV11-2
CASSFHGGENYNEQFF
TGTGCCAGCAGCTTCCATGGGGGGGAAAACTACAATGAGCAGTTCTTC
>TRBJ2-1|.|few|TRBV15
CATSRDRGTSISYNEQFF
TGTGCCACCAGCAGAGATAGGGGGACCTCTATCTCTTACAATGAGCAGTTCTTC
>TRBJ1-1|TRBD1|.|TRBV28
CAARDRGPGTEAFF
TGTGCCGCCAGGGACAGGGGGCCCGGGACTGAAGCTTTCTTT
>TRBJ2-1|TRBD2|.|TRBV12-3/TRBV12-4
CASSWGGIHNEQFF
TGTGCCAGCAGTTGGGGGGGGATTCACAATGAGCAGTTCTTC
>TRBJ2-1|TRBD2|.|TRBV7-8
CASSGLAGGDEQFF
TGTGCCAGCAGCGGACTAGCGGGGGGGGATGAGCAGTTCTTC
>TRBJ2-1|TRBD2|many|TRBV27
CASSFRGGSINEQFF
TGTGCCAGCAGTTTCCGGGGGGGCAGTATCAATGAGCAGTTCTTC
>TRBJ2-5|.|few|TRBV30
CAWSSGETQYF
TGTGCCTGGAGTTCGGGAGAGACCCAGTACTTC
>TRBJ2-2|.|.|TRBV7-2
CASSHFQTGELFF
TGTGCCAGCAGCCATTTCCAAACCGGGGAGCTGTTTTTT
>TRBJ2-1|TRBD1|few|TRBV7-2
CASSLRTGTGANEQFF
TGTGCCAGCAGCCTCCGGACCGGGACAGGGGCTAATGAGCAGTTCTTC
>TRBJ2-7|.|few|TRBV9
CASSPQGGTHEQYF
TGTGCCAGCAGCCCTCAGGGGGGAACCCACGAGCAGTACTTC
>TRBJ1-1|.|.|TRBV7-9
CASSLAQGSVTEAFF
TGTGCCAGCAGCTTAGCCCAGGGATCGGTCACTGAAGCTTTCTTT